This entry lists 6 T cell receptor beta chains sequenced from one sample in a study of blood T cell repertoires in COVID-19. The repertoire was sequenced with immunoSEQ multiplex PCR; TCRdb's copy has only in-frame clones and lacks some. The sample comprises more than 70,000 clones, roughly 73% of which are singletons, and about 10% rests with the top ten. Source material: peripheral blood. Source of these receptors: a human donor in a cohort sampled during active COVID-19.

This rearrangement joins TRBV10-2 to TRBJ1-5; D ambiguous. Germline values: CDR1 WSHSY, CDR2 SAAADI. The CDR3 runs 13 residues. Trimming removed 2 bases from V and 6 bases from J, with 8 bases in between. The CDR3 nucleotides read TGCGCCAGCAGTGAGCGGGTCACTCAGCCCCAGCATTTT. It is translated as CASSERVTQPQHF.

This clone appeared a single time. J is TRBJ2-7 and V is TRBV5-6, with TRBD1 as a possible D gene (5 bases). The length of the CDR3 is 13 residues. Trimming left V 1 base short and J 7 bases short, with 12 bases between. CDR1 and CDR2 (germline): SGHDT, YYEEEE. The CDR3 DNA reads as TGTGCCAGCAGCTTGTCAGGGCTCGGGGAGCAGTACTTC. It yields the protein CASSLSGLGEQYF.

This rearrangement joins TRBV7-2 to TRBJ2-4, with D possibly matching TRBD2 (5 bases). Germline CDR1 and CDR2: SGHTA and FQGNSA. This CDR3 has 15 residues. V was cut by 3 bases and J by 5 bases, with 14 bases left in between. Written as DNA, the CDR3 is TGTGCCAGCAGCTTGGGTCCGGGGTACCAAAACATTCAGTACTTC. Protein: CASSLGPGYQNIQYF.

The chain is built from TRBV25-1 and TRBJ1-5; possibly TRBD1 for D (5 bases). CDR1 MGHDK and CDR2 SYGVNS come from the germline V gene. CDR3 size: 13 residues. The ends were cut back, 6 bases at V and 3 bases at J, with 9 bases in the middle. The CDR3 here is CASSPDTNQPQHF. The CDR3 region has the DNA TGTGCCAGCAGCCCGGACACCAATCAGCCCCAGCATTTT.

This clone was counted only a few times. This chain joins TRBV15 and TRBJ1-1; a weak D match, TRBD1 (5 bases). Trimming removed 0 bases from V and 0 bases from J, with 11 bases in between. CDR3 length: 16 amino acids. Germline CDR1 reads LNHNV; CDR2 reads YYDKDF (reference sequence). CDR3 protein: CATSREMTVMNTEAFF. CDR3 nucleotide sequence: TGTGCCACCAGCAGAGAAATGACAGTCATGAACACTGAAGCTTTCTTT. Full variable domain (missing parts from reference TRBV15 and TRBJ1-1): DAMVIQNPRYQVTQFGKPVTLSCSQTLNHNVMYWYQQKSSQAPKLLFHYYDKDFNNEADTPDNFQSRRPNTSFCFLDIRSPGLGDTAMYLCATSREMTVMNTEAFFGQGTRLTVV.

The J gene is TRBJ1-1, the V gene TRBV28; D possibly corresponds to TRBD1 (5 bases). Between the trimmed V and J ends, which lost 7 bases and 5 bases, there was a span of 17 bases. The CDR3 contains 14 residues. Germline CDR1 MDHEN, CDR2 SYDVKM. The CDR3 sequence is CASIFSGQSTEAFF. The CDR3 DNA sequence: TGTGCCAGCATCTTCTCCGGACAATCAACTGAAGCTTTCTTT.